Below, 7 T cell receptor beta chains from the same sample are listed, as sequenced in a study of blood T cell repertoires in COVID-19. Profiling relied on immunoSEQ multiplex PCR, and the TCRdb table lists in-frame clones only, not all of them. In the table there are approximately 210,000 clones, around 82% of which are singletons. The sequencing input was PBMCs or T cells enriched from blood (not recorded which). All receptors come from a man aged 25 to 40 with acute COVID-19.

The rearrangement uses TRBV9 and TRBJ1-6, with D possibly TRBD1 on 5 matching bases. Germline assignment: CDR1 SGDLS and CDR2 YYNGEE. Trimming took off 3 bases at V and 6 bases at J, with 13 bases between the two ends. There are 15 residues in the CDR3. This chain's CDR3 is CASSEGGHFNSPLHF. As DNA, the CDR3 is TGTGCCAGCAGCGAGGGAGGACACTTTAATTCACCCCTCCACTTT.

J is TRBJ1-1 and V is TRBV19; D not certain. The CDR3 has 14 amino acids. The V end was cut by 3 bases, the J end by 5 bases, with 13 bases between. Germline CDR1 is LNHDA and CDR2 is SQIVND (reference sequence). CDR3 loop: CASSMGSWETEAFF. The CDR3, as DNA: TGTGCCAGTAGTATGGGCAGTTGGGAGACTGAAGCTTTCTTT.

V usage is TRBV5-4 and J usage is TRBJ2-3; TRBD2 aligns across 12 bases. After removal of 4 bases from V and 5 bases from J, the junction contained 5 bases not matched to a gene. The CDR3 runs to 15 residues. Germline V gives CDR1 SGHNT, CDR2 YYREEE (reference sequence). This CDR3 is CASSASGGAIDTQYF. CDR3 bases: TGTGCCAGCAGCGCTAGCGGGGGGGCCATAGATACGCAGTATTTT.

V usage is TRBV28 and J usage is TRBJ1-5; a weak D match, TRBD1 (6 bases). The germline V gene encodes CDR1 MDHEN and CDR2 SYDVKM. CDR3 length: 19 residues. The V end was cut by 5 bases, the J end by 4 bases, with 27 bases between. The chain's CDR3 is CASSTGHTDRPLRNQPQHF. In nucleotides, the CDR3 is TGTGCCAGCAGTACCGGGCACACAGACAGGCCCCTTAGGAATCAGCCCCAGCATTTT. The variable domain in full, with the rest retrieved from reference TRBV28 and TRBJ1-5, is DVKVTQSSRYLVKRTGEKVFLECVQDMDHENMFWYRQDPGLGLRLIYFSYDVKMKEKGDIPEGYSVSREKKERFSLILESASTNQTSMYLCASSTGHTDRPLRNQPQHFGDGTRLSIL.

This rearrangement joins TRBV2 to TRBJ1-6; TRBD1 might be the D (6 bases). V lost 8 bases and J lost 13, with 24 bases in between. This CDR3 is 15 amino acids long. Germline V lookup: CDR1 SNHLY, CDR2 FYNNEI. Here the CDR3 DNA reads TGTGCCAGCGCCCGATCGGGACAAAACGTCTCCCCCCTCCACTTT. Residues: CASARSGQNVSPLHF.

V gene TRBV5-1 combines with J gene TRBJ2-1, with 8 bases that match TRBD2. Trimming took 0 bases from V and 9 from J; bases not matched to a gene: 8. Germline CDR1 and CDR2: SGHRS and YFSETQ. The CDR3 contains 15 residues. This CDR3 is CASSLAGGLEGEQFF. The CDR3 bases are TGCGCCAGCAGCTTGGCCGGGGGACTAGAGGGTGAGCAGTTCTTC.

The CDR3 region has the DNA TGCGCCAGCAAACCGGACCACGCGCGGGCCGGGGAGCTGTTTTTT. Translation: CASKPDHARAGELFF. The gene calls are TRBV10-1 and TRBJ2-2; a possible D gene is TRBD2 (5 bases). V lost 7 bases, J lost 6 bases, and 18 bases lay in between. The CDR3 spans 15 residues. Germline assignment: CDR1 WNHNN and CDR2 SYGVQD (reference sequence).